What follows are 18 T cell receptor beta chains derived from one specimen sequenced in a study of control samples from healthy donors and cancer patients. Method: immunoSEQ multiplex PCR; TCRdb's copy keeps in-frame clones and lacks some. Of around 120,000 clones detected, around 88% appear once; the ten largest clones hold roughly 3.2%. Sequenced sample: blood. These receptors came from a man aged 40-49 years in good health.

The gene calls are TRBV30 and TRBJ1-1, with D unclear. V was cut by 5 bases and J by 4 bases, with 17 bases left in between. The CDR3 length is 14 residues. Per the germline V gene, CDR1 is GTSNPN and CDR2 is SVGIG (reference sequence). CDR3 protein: CAWQNDPRGTEAFF. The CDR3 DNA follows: TGTGCCTGGCAAAATGATCCGAGAGGCACTGAAGCTTTCTTT.

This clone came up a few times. The CDR3 DNA sequence: TGTGCCAGCAGTCTGTTGGGGGGTGGCTACACCTTC. This encodes CASSLLGGGYTF. This sequence joins TRBV28 and TRBJ1-2, with D possibly being TRBD1 (5 bases). With 5 bases removed from V and 7 bases from J, the gap between germline ends came to 11 bases. This CDR3 region has 12 residues. Looked up from germline, CDR1 is MDHEN and CDR2 is SYDVKM.

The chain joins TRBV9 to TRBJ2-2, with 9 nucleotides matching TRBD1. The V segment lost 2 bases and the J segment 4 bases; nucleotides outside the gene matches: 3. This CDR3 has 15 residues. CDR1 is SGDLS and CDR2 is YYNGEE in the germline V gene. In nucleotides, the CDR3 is TGTGCCAGCAGCGTGGGACAGGGCAGCACCGGGGAGCTGTTTTTT. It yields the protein CASSVGQGSTGELFF.

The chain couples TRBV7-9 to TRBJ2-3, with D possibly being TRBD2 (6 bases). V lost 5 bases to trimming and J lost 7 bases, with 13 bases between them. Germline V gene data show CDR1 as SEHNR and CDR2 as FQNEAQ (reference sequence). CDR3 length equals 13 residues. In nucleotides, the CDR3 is TGTGCCAGCAGCCGAAGAGGAGGGAATACGCAGTATTTT. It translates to CASSRRGGNTQYF.

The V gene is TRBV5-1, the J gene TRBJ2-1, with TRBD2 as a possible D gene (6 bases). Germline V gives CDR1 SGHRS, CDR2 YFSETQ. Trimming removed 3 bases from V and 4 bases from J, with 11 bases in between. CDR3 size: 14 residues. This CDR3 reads CASSSSDYYNEQFF. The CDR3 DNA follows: TGCGCCAGCAGCTCGTCGGACTATTACAATGAGCAGTTCTTC.

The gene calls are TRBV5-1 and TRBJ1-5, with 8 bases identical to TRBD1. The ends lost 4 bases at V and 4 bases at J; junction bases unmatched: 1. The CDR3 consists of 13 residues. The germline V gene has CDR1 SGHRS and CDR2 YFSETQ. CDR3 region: CASSRTGNQPQHF. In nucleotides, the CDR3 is TGCGCCAGCAGCCGGACAGGGAATCAGCCCCAGCATTTT.

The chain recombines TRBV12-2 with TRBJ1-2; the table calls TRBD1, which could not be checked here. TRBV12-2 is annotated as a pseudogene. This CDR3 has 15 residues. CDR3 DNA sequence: TGTGCAAGTCGTTATCGGGACAGGGATAACTATGGCTACACCTTC. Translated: CASRYRDRDNYGYTF.

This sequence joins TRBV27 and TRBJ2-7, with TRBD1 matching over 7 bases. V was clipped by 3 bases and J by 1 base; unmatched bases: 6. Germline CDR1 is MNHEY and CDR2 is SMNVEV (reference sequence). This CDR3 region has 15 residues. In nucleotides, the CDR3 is TGTGCCAGCAGTTTTAGTTTGACAGGGTCCTACGAGCAGTACTTC. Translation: CASSFSLTGSYEQYF.

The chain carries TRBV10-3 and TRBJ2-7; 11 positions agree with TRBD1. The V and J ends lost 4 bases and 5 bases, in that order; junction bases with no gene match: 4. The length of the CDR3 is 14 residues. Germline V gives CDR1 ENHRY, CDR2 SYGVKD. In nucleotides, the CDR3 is TGTGCCATCAGTGGGGACAGGGGGTTGGACGAGCAGTACTTC. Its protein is CAISGDRGLDEQYF.

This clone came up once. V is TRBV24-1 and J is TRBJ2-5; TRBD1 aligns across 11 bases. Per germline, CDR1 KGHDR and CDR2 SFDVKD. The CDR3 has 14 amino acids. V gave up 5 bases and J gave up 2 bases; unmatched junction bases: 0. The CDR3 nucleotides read TGTGCCACCAGTGGGGACAGGGGGCAAGAGACCCAGTACTTC. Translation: CATSGDRGQETQYF.

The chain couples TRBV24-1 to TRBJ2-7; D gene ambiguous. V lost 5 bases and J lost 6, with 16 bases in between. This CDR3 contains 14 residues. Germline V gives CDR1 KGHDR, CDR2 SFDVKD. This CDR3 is CATSAPEGLAEQYF. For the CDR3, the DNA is TGTGCCACCAGTGCCCCGGAAGGGTTGGCCGAGCAGTACTTC.

CDR3 sequence reads: CATSDPPPVGNEQFF. The CDR3 region has the DNA TGTGCCACCAGTGACCCCCCTCCCGTCGGCAATGAGCAGTTCTTC. The chain couples TRBV24-1 to TRBJ2-1; no reliable D call. V lost 4 bases to trimming and J lost 6 bases, with 15 bases between them. Germline CDR1 KGHDR, CDR2 SFDVKD. The CDR3 is 15 amino acids.

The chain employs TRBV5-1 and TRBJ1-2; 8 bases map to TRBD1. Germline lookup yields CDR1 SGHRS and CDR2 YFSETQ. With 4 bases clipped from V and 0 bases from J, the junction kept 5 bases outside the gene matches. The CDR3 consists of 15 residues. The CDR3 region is CASSQGQATNYGYTF. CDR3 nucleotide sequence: TGCGCCAGCAGCCAGGGACAGGCAACTAACTATGGCTACACCTTC. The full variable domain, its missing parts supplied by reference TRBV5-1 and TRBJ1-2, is KAGVTQTPRYLIKTRGQQVTLSCSPISGHRSVSWYQQTPGQGLQFLFEYFSETQRNKGNFPGRFSGRQFSNSRSEMNVSTLELGDSALYLCASSQGQATNYGYTFGSGTRLTVV.

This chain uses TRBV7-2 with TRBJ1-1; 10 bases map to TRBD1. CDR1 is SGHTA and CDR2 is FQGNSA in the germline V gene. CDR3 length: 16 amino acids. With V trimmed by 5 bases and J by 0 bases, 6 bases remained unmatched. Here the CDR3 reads CASSPRQGAMNTEAFF. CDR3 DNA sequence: TGTGCCAGCAGCCCCCGACAGGGGGCCATGAACACTGAAGCTTTCTTT.

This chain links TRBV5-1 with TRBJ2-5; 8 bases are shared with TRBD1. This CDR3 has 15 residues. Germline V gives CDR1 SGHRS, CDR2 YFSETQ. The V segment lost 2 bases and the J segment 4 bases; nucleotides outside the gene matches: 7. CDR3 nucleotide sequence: TGCGCCAGCAGCTTCGGACAGGGATTTGGAGAGACCCAGTACTTC. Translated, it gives CASSFGQGFGETQYF.

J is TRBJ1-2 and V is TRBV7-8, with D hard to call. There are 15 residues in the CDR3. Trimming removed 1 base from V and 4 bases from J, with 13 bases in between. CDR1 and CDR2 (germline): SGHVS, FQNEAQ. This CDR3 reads CASSLEVGRIYGYTF. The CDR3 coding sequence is TGTGCCAGCAGCTTAGAAGTAGGCAGGATCTATGGCTACACCTTC.

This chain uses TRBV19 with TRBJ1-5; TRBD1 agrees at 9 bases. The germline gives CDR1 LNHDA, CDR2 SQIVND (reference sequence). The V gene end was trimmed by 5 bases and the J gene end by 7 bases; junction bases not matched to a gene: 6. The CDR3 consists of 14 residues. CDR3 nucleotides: TGTGCCAGTAGTCTGCGGACAGGGGAACAGCCCCAGCATTTT. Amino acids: CASSLRTGEQPQHF.

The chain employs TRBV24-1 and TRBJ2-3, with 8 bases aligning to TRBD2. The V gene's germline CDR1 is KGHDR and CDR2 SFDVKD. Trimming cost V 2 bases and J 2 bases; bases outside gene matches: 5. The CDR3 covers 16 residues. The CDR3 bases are TGTGCCACCAGTGATTCCGGGACTAGGAACACAGATACGCAGTATTTT. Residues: CATSDSGTRNTDTQYF.